These 17 T cell receptor beta chains came from one sample sequenced in a study of blood T cell repertoires in COVID-19 (dated by TCRdb to 2020 to 2021). Receptor libraries were prepared by the immunoSEQ multiplex PCR assay. The table was pulled from immuneACCESS by TCRdb, which kept in-frame rearrangements only. Such tables lose some clones; where checked, under half of the loss comes from unresolved V genes, and the rest has no known cause. The sample table holds 360,000 or so clones, of which around nine tenths were seen once. 3.9% of the sample comes from the top ten. The sample was peripheral blood. These receptors came from a woman aged 55-70 years with COVID-19, enrolled during active disease.

The V and J genes are TRBV28 and TRBJ1-3; D remains ambiguous. Trimming pared 5 bases from V and 1 base from J, leaving 9 bases between. Germline V gives CDR1 MDHEN, CDR2 SYDVKM. The CDR3 length is 14 residues. DNA for the CDR3: TGTGCCAGCAGTCCCCCTCGGTCTGGAAACACCATATATTTT. Encoded protein: CASSPPRSGNTIYF.

V is TRBV6-1 and J is TRBJ1-5, with D perhaps matching TRBD1 (6 bases). V was pared by 1 base and J by 5 bases, with 18 bases between. Looked up from germline, CDR1 is MNHNS and CDR2 is SASEGT. This CDR3 is built from 17 residues. The CDR3 bases are TGTGCCAGCAGTGAAGATGGTCGGTGGGGGCTTGATCAGCCCCAGCATTTT. Translated: CASSEDGRWGLDQPQHF.

The chain joins TRBV25-1 to TRBJ1-2; D is perhaps TRBD1 (5 bases). CDR3 length: 13 residues. Trimming left V 3 bases short and J 5 bases short, with 10 bases between. Germline assignment: CDR1 MGHDK and CDR2 SYGVNS. The CDR3 region has the DNA TGTGCCAGCAGTGAGGGGTACAGGTATGGCTACACCTTC. As protein: CASSEGYRYGYTF.

The rearrangement links TRBV5-1 to TRBJ1-1, with TRBD1 identical over 7 bases. There are 15 residues in the CDR3. CDR1 is SGHRS, CDR2 YFSETQ, per germline. V shed 0 bases, J shed 4 bases, and the junction held 6 bases outside the gene matches. This CDR3 reads CASSLGQGRSTEAFF. As DNA, the CDR3 is TGCGCCAGCAGCTTGGGACAGGGTAGGAGCACTGAAGCTTTCTTT.

The V and J genes are TRBV5-1 and TRBJ2-3; 7 positions match TRBD2. Germline trimming cut 2 bases from V and 5 bases from J; bases unmatched to any gene: 11. CDR1 is SGHRS and CDR2 is YFSETQ in the germline V gene. The CDR3 contains 16 residues. CDR3 region: CASSLRLAGEGDTQYF. The DNA for the CDR3 is TGCGCCAGCAGCTTAAGGTTGGCGGGGGAGGGAGATACGCAGTATTTT. Full variable domain (outside the CDR3, taken from reference TRBV5-1 and TRBJ2-3): KAGVTQTPRYLIKTRGQQVTLSCSPISGHRSVSWYQQTPGQGLQFLFEYFSETQRNKGNFPGRFSGRQFSNSRSEMNVSTLELGDSALYLCASSLRLAGEGDTQYFGPGTRLTVL.

J is TRBJ2-1 and V is TRBV28; 11 bases match TRBD2. Germline assignment: CDR1 MDHEN and CDR2 SYDVKM. The V gene end was trimmed by 5 bases and the J gene end by 4 bases; junction bases not matched to a gene: 10. The CDR3 contains 17 residues. This CDR3 is CASSPALAGGLYNEQFF. CDR3 nucleotide sequence: TGTGCCAGCAGTCCCGCCCTAGCGGGGGGTCTTTACAATGAGCAGTTCTTC.

V usage is TRBV24-1 and J usage is TRBJ2-7; D perhaps matches TRBD2 (5 bases). Trimming left V 1 base short and J 3 bases short, with 12 bases between. Germline CDR1 KGHDR, CDR2 SFDVKD. The CDR3 spans 15 residues. In DNA form, the CDR3 reads TGTGCCACCAGTGATTTACGGGGAGATAACTACGAGCAGTACTTC. Protein product: CATSDLRGDNYEQYF.

V is TRBV5-1 and J is TRBJ1-5, with D perhaps TRBD1 (5 bases). Germline V gives CDR1 SGHRS, CDR2 YFSETQ. V lost 1 base, J lost 2 bases, and 7 bases lay in between. The CDR3 spans 14 residues. CDR3 sequence reads: CASSLIGGNQPQHF. The CDR3 nucleotides read TGCGCCAGCAGCTTGATAGGGGGCAATCAGCCCCAGCATTTT.

V is TRBV6-5 and J is TRBJ1-6, with TRBD1 as a possible D gene (6 bases). Trimming took off 6 bases at V and 3 bases at J, with 12 bases between the two ends. Germline V CDR1 and CDR2: MNHEY, SVGAGI. This CDR3 contains 15 residues. The CDR3 loop reads CASSHGQLYNSPLHF. The CDR3 DNA reads as TGTGCCAGCAGCCACGGACAGCTCTATAATTCACCCCTCCACTTT.

The rearrangement joins TRBV9 to TRBJ2-7; maybe TRBD2 (8 bases). CDR1 and CDR2 (germline): SGDLS, YYNGEE. V was shortened by 4 bases and J by 5 bases, with 19 bases between the two germline ends. This CDR3 has 15 residues. The CDR3 nucleotides are TGTGCCAGCAGCACTAGGGACAGCGGGGGAGACGAGCAGTACTTC. Its translation is CASSTRDSGGDEQYF.

The chain recombines TRBV6-5 with TRBJ1-4; TRBD1 matches 7 bases. The V gene's germline CDR1 is MNHEY and CDR2 SVGAGI. CDR3 length equals 15 residues. V gave up 5 bases and J gave up 7 bases; unmatched junction bases: 10. This chain's CDR3 is CASSHRQGPPEKLFF. CDR3 DNA: TGTGCCAGCAGTCACCGACAGGGACCCCCTGAAAAACTGTTTTTT.

V gene TRBV6-6 combines with J gene TRBJ2-3, with 10 bases that match TRBD2. The V gene's germline CDR1 is MNHNY and CDR2 SVGAGI (reference sequence). The CDR3 length is 18 residues. Unmatched junction bases numbered 12, after V lost 5 bases and J lost 1 base. CDR3 region: CASSPQKSGGGRTDTQYF. CDR3 nucleotide sequence: TGTGCCAGCAGTCCCCAAAAAAGCGGGGGGGGACGCACAGATACGCAGTATTTT.

This clone was detected once. V gene TRBV2 combines with J gene TRBJ2-7, with D maybe TRBD1 (5 bases). V lost 1 base to trimming and J lost 0 bases, with 13 bases between them. This CDR3 is built from 16 residues. Germline loops: CDR1 SNHLY, CDR2 FYNNEI. The CDR3 loop is CASSEGKSRGSYEQYF. The CDR3 region has the DNA TGTGCCAGCAGTGAAGGGAAGAGTAGGGGCTCCTACGAGCAGTACTTC.

The sample holds one count of this clone. This chain joins TRBV5-8 and TRBJ1-5, with 8 bases lining up with TRBD1. The CDR3 contains 15 residues. V was clipped by 4 bases and J by 6 bases; unmatched bases: 9. Germline loops: CDR1 SGHTS, CDR2 YDEGEE. CDR3 nucleotide sequence: TGTGCCAGCAGCCAGAGGACAGGGAAGGGTCAGCCCCAGCATTTT. This gives the protein CASSQRTGKGQPQHF.

Remarks on this clone: Other DNA sequences within the sample encode an identical CDR3. This sequence joins TRBV6-5 and TRBJ1-4; D not certain. The ends were cut back, 0 bases at V and 5 bases at J, with 7 bases in the middle. Germline assignment: CDR1 MNHEY and CDR2 SVGAGI. The CDR3 length is 14 residues. The DNA of the CDR3 is TGTGCCAGCAGTTACTCAGGAGGGAATGAAAAACTGTTTTTT. Translating it yields CASSYSGGNEKLFF.

Concerning this clone: Other DNA sequences in this sample translate to the same CDR3. V is TRBV7-3 and J is TRBJ2-1; D not certain. V was clipped by 2 bases and J by 9 bases, with 14 bases between them. Looked up from germline, CDR1 is SGHTA and CDR2 is FQGTGA. CDR3 length equals 14 residues. CDR3 coding DNA: TGTGCCAGCAGCTTACGTGTGGTTGCTAGTGAGCAGTTCTTC. Translated, it gives CASSLRVVASEQFF.

V usage is TRBV28 and J usage is TRBJ1-2; 7 bases line up with TRBD1. V was pared by 6 bases and J by 0 bases, with 10 bases of the junction left unmatched. The CDR3 length is 16 residues. The germline gives CDR1 MDHEN, CDR2 SYDVKM. The CDR3 DNA follows: TGTGCCAGCAGAAAGACAGGGTCTCGCTCTAACTATGGCTACACCTTC. Translating gives CASRKTGSRSNYGYTF.